The clone carrying this TCR beta chain has just one count. Its antigen is still unknown. This sample is drawn from a study of cytomegalovirus exposure and HLA in healthy donors. Overall study results and limits: In vitro testing confirmed a few CMV-associated chains as specific for CMV antigens. Over 150 TCR beta chains were listed as cytomegalovirus-associated.

Germline CDR1 and CDR2: SGDLS and YYNGEE. The CDR3 covers 14 residues. Losses at the gene ends were 4 bases for V and 3 bases for J; bases not matched to a gene: 6. Produced via immunoSEQ multiplex PCR; TCRdb's table is partial and in-frame only. The profile shows approximately 100,000 clones, about nine tenths of them singletons. Material for sequencing was PBMCs. The chain uses TRBV9 and TRBJ2-7, with TRBD1 identical over 8 bases. The receptor's source is a woman younger than 35 in good health and CMV-seronegative. DNA for the CDR3: TGTGCCAGCAGCCCACGGACAGGGTACTACGAGCAGTACTTC. Protein product: CASSPRTGYYEQYF.